This T cell receptor beta chain emerged from a study of metastatic and nonmetastatic thyroid tumors. General observations from the study: Compared with benign nodules, malignant thyroid tumors were reported to have significantly higher TCR beta diversity in both blood and tumor.

Treatment of any kind had been given to no patient before thyroid surgery. The CDR3 length is 14 residues. Germline CDR1 SGDLS, CDR2 YYNGEE. Trimming shortened V by 0 bases and J by 7 bases, and 11 bases separated the two germline ends. With MiXCR, TCRdb called clones anew from the PCR reads. The data show roughly 63,000 clones, about 16% seen once. This clone has at least ten counts. Its target is not known. The clonotype comes from a male donor with papillary thyroid cancer or a benign thyroid nodule (not recorded which). Some clones in this sample may be carry-over from other donors' samples. The sequencing sample was made of blood. The chain uses TRBV9 and TRBJ1-5; a weak D match, TRBD1 (5 bases). This CDR3 is CASSVGGATQPQHF. The CDR3 region has the DNA TGTGCCAGCAGCGTAGGTGGGGCAACCCAGCCCCAGCATTTT.